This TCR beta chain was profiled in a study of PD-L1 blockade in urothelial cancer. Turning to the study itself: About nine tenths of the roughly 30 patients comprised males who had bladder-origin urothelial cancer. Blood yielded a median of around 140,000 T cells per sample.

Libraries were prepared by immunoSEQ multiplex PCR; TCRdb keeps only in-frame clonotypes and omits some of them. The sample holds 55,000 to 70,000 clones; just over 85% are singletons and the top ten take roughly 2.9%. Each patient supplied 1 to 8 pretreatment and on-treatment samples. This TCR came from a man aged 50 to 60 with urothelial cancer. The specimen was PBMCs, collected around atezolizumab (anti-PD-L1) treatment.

CDR3 bases: TGTGCCAGCAGCCGGACTGACGCTAGCATTCAGTACTTC. This gives the protein CASSRTDASIQYF. The chain has TRBV14 and TRBJ2-4; maybe TRBD2 (5 bases). This CDR3 region has 13 residues. Germline assignment: CDR1 SGHDN and CDR2 FVKESK. V dropped 4 bases and J dropped 9 bases, with 13 bases sitting between them.